This is a list of T cell receptor beta chains from one sample in a study of CD8 T cell repertoires and HIV-1 epitope variants. The method was immunoSEQ multiplex PCR; TCRdb's version includes in-frame clones alone and lacks a portion of them. The table has about 90,000 clones, around 67% seen once. Source material: uncultured baseline CD8+ T cells from peripheral blood mononuclear cells (PBMCs). These receptors were obtained from a male donor with HIV. CDR3s include the opening cysteine and the closing phenylalanine or tryptophan. Fields, in order: clone size, V gene, J gene, D gene, CDR3 DNA, CDR3 protein. D genes are given only for firm matches. Rows give clone size only sometimes, using once, few, many, or a class for an expanded clone.

>-|TRBV9|TRBJ2-7|-
TGTGCCAGCAGCGTAGCTAACCTAGACGTTAGCGAGCAGTACTTC
CASSVANLDVSEQYF
>-|TRBV28|TRBJ1-4|-
TGTGCCAGCAGTCCCCGACGGCTGAATGAAAAACTGTTTTTT
CASSPRRLNEKLFF
>-|TRBV13|TRBJ1-5|-
TGTGCCAGCAGCTTAGGAGGCCACAATCAGCCCCAGCATTTT
CASSLGGHNQPQHF
>-|TRBV5-4|TRBJ1-2|TRBD1
TGTGCCAGCAGCTATGACAGGGGGATAAATGGCTACACCTTC
CASSYDRGINGYTF
>-|TRBV4-2|TRBJ2-3|-
TGTGCCAGCAGTCGGGACGGGGAGCCCACAGATACGCAGTATTTT
CASSRDGEPTDTQYF
>few|TRBV5-1|TRBJ2-5|-
TGCGCCAGCAGCTTCTCTGGCTCCGAGACCCAGTACTTC
CASSFSGSETQYF
>once|TRBV6-5|TRBJ2-5|TRBD1
TGTGCCAGCAGTATCCGGGACAGGGTCCCGGGGACCCAGTACTTC
CASSIRDRVPGTQYF
>few|TRBV10-1|TRBJ2-5|TRBD2
TGCGCCAGCAGTGACGGCGGGAGTAGTGGCGAGACCCAGTACTTC
CASSDGGSSGETQYF
>-|TRBV6-5|TRBJ2-1|TRBD1
TGTGCCAGCAGTTACTCGGCCGGGACAGTGCAGTTCTTC
CASSYSAGTVQFF
>-|TRBV13|TRBJ2-1|-
TGTGCCAGCAGCTCCGAATCGCGCAATGAGCAGTTCTTC
CASSSESRNEQFF
>-|TRBV6-5|TRBJ2-3|-
TGTGCCAGCAGCCCAGACCAAAAGTACGATACGCAGTATTTT
CASSPDQKYDTQYF
>-|TRBV7-9|TRBJ1-6|-
TGTGCCAGCAGCTTAGACCCCGGGGAGGTGGTCTCACCCCTCCACTTT
CASSLDPGEVVSPLHF
>-|TRBV2|TRBJ2-5|-
TGTGCCAAGGAGAGGAGGGGGTTAAGGGAGACCCAGTACTTC
CAKERRGLRETQYF
>-|TRBV9|TRBJ2-3|-
TGTGCCAGCAGCGTCCGACCCAGTTCGGTAGATACGCAGTATTTT
CASSVRPSSVDTQYF